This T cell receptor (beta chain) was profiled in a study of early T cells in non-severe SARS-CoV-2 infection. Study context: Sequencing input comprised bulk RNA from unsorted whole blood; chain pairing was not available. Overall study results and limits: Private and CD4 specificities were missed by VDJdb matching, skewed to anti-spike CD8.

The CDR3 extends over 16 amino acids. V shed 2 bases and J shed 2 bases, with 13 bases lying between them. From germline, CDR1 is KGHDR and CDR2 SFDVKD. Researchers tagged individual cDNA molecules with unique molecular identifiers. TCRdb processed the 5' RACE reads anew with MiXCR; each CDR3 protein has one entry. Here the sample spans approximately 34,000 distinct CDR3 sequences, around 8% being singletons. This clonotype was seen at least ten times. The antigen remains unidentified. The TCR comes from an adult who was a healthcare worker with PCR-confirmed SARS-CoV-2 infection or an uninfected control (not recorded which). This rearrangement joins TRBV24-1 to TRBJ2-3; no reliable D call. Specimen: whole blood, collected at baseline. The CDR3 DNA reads TGTGCCACCAGTGATTGGCGGACGGGTAACACAGATACGCAGTATTTT. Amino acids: CATSDWRTGNTDTQYF.